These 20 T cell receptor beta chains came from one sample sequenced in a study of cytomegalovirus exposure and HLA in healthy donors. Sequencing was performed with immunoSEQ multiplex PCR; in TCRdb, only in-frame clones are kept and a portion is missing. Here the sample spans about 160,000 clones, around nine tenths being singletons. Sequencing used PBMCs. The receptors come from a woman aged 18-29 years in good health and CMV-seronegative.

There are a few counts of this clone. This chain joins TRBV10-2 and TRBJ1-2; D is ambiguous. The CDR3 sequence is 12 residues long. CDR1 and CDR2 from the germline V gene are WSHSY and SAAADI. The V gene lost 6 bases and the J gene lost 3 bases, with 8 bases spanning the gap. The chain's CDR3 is CASRSTDYGYTF. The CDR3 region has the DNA TGCGCCAGCAGGTCGACTGACTATGGCTACACCTTC.

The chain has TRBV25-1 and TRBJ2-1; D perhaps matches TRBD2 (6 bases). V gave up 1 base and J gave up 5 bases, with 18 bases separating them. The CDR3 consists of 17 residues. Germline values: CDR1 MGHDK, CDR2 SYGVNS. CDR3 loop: CASSELLGKGGDNEQFF. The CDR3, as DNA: TGTGCCAGCAGTGAATTACTCGGGAAGGGAGGTGACAATGAGCAGTTCTTC. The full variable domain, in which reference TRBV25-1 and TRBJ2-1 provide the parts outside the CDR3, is EADIYQTPRYLVIGTGKKITLECSQTMGHDKMYWYQQDPGMELHLIHYSYGVNSTEKGDLSSESTVSRIRTEHFPLTLESARPSHTSQYLCASSELLGKGGDNEQFFGPGTRLTVL.

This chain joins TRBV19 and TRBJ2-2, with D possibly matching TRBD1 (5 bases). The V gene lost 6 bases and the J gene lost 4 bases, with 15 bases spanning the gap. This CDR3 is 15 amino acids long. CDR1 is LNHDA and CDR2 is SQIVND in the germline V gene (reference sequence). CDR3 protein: CASSHLGDSTGELFF. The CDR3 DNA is TGTGCCAGTAGCCATTTAGGGGATTCCACCGGGGAGCTGTTTTTT. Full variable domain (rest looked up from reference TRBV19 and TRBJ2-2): DGGITQSPKYLFRKEGQNVTLSCEQNLNHDAMYWYRQDPGQGLRLIYYSQIVNDFQKGDIAEGYSVSREKKESFPLTVTSAQKNPTAFYLCASSHLGDSTGELFFGEGSRLTVL.

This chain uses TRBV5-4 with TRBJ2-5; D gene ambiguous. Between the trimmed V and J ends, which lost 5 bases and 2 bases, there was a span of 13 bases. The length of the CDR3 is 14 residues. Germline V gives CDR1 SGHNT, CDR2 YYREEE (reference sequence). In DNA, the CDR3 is TGTGCCAGCAGTCCTTACCGGGTACAAGAGACCCAGTACTTC. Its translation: CASSPYRVQETQYF.

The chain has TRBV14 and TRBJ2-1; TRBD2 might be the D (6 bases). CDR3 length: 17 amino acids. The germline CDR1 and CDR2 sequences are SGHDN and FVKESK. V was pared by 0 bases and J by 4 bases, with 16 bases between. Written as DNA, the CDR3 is TGTGCCAGCAGCCAAGAGGTGGGGACTCCCAAATACAATGAGCAGTTCTTC. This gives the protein CASSQEVGTPKYNEQFF.

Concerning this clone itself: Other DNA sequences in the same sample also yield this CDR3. As DNA, the CDR3 is TGCAGCGTTGGACAGGGGTATGGCTACACCTTC. Amino acid sequence: CSVGQGYGYTF. V usage is TRBV29-1 and J usage is TRBJ1-2; TRBD1 matches 8 bases. The J segment lost 5 bases and the V segment lost 4 bases, leaving 0 bases of the junction unmatched. The CDR3 is 11 amino acids. Germline assignment: CDR1 SQVTM and CDR2 ANQGSEA.

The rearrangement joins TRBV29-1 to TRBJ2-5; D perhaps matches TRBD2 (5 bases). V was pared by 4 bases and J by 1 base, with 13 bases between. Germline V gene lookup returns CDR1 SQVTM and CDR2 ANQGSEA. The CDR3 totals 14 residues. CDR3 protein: CSVVGIGLQETQYF. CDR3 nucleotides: TGCAGCGTTGTCGGGATCGGGCTCCAAGAGACCCAGTACTTC.

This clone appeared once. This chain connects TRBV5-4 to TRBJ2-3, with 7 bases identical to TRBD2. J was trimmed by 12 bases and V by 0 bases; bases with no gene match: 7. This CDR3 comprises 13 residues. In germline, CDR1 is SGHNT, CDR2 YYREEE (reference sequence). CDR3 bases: TGTGCCAGCAGCTTGGATTCGGGGGGAAGACAGTATTTT. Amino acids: CASSLDSGGRQYF.

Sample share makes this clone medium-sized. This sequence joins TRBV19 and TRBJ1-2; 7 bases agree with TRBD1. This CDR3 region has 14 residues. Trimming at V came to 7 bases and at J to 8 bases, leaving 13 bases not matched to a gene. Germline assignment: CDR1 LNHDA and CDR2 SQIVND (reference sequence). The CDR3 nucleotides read TGTGCCAGTAACGATGACAGGGAGCTCGCGGGCTACACCTTC. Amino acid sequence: CASNDDRELAGYTF. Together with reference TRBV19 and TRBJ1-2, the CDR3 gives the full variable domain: DGGITQSPKYLFRKEGQNVTLSCEQNLNHDAMYWYRQDPGQGLRLIYYSQIVNDFQKGDIAEGYSVSREKKESFPLTVTSAQKNPTAFYLCASNDDRELAGYTFGSGTRLTVV.

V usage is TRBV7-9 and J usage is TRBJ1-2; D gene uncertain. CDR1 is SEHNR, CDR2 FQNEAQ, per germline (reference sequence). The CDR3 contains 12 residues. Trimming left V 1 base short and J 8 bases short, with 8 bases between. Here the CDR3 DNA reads TGTGCCAGCAGCTTAGGTCGAGCGGGCTACACCTTC. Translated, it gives CASSLGRAGYTF.

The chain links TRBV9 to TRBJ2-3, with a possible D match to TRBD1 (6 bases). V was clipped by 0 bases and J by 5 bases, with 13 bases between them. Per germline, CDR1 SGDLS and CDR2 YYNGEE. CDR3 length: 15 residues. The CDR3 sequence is CASSVGPQGKDTQYF. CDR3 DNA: TGTGCCAGCAGCGTAGGTCCCCAGGGGAAAGATACGCAGTATTTT.

The CDR3 loop reads CASSLRDMETQYF. In nucleotides, the CDR3 is TGTGCCAGCAGCTTGAGGGACATGGAGACCCAGTACTTC. The rearrangement joins TRBV5-4 to TRBJ2-5; tentative D call: TRBD1 (6 bases). Germline V CDR1 and CDR2: SGHNT, YYREEE (reference sequence). Trimming took 1 base from V and 5 from J, leaving 9 bases between them. The CDR3 is 13 residues long.

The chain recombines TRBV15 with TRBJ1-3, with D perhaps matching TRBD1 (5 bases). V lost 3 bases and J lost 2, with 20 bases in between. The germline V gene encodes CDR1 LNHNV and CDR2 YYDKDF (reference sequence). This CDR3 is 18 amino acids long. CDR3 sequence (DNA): TGTGCCACCAGCAGCCCATGGGGGGAGGGCCCGACTGGAAACACCATATATTTT. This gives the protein CATSSPWGEGPTGNTIYF.

CDR3 nucleotide sequence: TGTGCCAGCAGCCCGGACAGGGTTCAGCCCCAGCATTTT. Protein sequence: CASSPDRVQPQHF. The V gene is TRBV7-8, the J gene TRBJ1-5, with TRBD1 matching over 8 bases. In germline, CDR1 is SGHVS, CDR2 FQNEAQ. V dropped 5 bases and J dropped 6; count of bases not matched to a gene: 3. The CDR3 length is 13 residues.

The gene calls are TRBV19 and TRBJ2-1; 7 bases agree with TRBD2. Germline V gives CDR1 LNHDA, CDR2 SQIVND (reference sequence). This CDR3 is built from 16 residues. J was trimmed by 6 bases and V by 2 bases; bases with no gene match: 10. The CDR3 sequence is CASSIRLAEPPNEQFF. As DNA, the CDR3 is TGTGCCAGTAGTATACGGCTAGCGGAACCTCCCAATGAGCAGTTCTTC.

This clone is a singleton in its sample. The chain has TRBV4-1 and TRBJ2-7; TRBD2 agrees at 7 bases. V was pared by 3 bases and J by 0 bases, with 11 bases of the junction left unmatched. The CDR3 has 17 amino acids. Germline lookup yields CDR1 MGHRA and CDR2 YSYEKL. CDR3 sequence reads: CASSQKYTSASSYEQYF. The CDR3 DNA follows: TGCGCCAGCAGCCAGAAATATACTAGCGCGAGCTCCTACGAGCAGTACTTC.

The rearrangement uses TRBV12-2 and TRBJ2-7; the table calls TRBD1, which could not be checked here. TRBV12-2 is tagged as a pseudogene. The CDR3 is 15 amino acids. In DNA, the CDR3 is TGTGCAAGTCGCTCTACGGACAGGGACAACTACGAGCAGTACTTC. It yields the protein CASRSTDRDNYEQYF.

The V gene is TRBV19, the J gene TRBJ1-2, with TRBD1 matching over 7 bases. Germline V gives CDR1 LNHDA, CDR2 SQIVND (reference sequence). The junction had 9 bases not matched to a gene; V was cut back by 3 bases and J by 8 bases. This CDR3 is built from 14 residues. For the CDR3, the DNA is TGTGCCAGTAGTATGAGAGAGGGGGCGCGCGGCTACACCTTC. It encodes CASSMREGARGYTF. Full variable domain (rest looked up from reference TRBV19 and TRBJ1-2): DGGITQSPKYLFRKEGQNVTLSCEQNLNHDAMYWYRQDPGQGLRLIYYSQIVNDFQKGDIAEGYSVSREKKESFPLTVTSAQKNPTAFYLCASSMREGARGYTFGSGTRLTVV.

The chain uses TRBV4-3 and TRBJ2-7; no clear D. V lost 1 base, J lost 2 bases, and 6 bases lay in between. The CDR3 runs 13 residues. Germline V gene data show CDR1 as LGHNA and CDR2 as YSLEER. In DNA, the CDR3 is TGCGCCAGCAGCCAAGGTCAGGCCTACGAGCAGTACTTC. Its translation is CASSQGQAYEQYF.

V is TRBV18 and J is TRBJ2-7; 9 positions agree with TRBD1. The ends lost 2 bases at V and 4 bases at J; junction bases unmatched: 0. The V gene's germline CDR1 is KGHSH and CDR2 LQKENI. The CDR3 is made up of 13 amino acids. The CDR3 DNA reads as TGTGCCAGCTCACCAGGGACAGGGTACGAGCAGTACTTC. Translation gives CASSPGTGYEQYF.